This passage covers 15 T cell receptor beta chains from one sample sequenced in a study of siplizumab effects on memory and regulatory T cells. The method was immunoSEQ multiplex PCR; TCRdb's version includes in-frame clones alone and lacks a portion of them. The top ten clones hold 0.3% of a sample with 85,000 to 95,000 clones, around 94% of them seen once. Sequencing was carried out using non-Treg CD4+ T cells sorted from blood. The receptors were gathered from a human donor in good health.

The chain has TRBV19 and TRBJ1-3, with a tentative D call TRBD1 (5 bases). Between the trimmed V and J ends, which lost 3 bases and 0 bases, there was a span of 9 bases. This CDR3 has 15 residues. Germline CDR1 and CDR2: LNHDA and SQIVND (reference sequence). The CDR3, as DNA: TGTGCCAGTAGTATGCCGGGGGGCTCTGGAAACACCATATATTTT. Translated, it gives CASSMPGGSGNTIYF.

The chain has TRBV7-6 and TRBJ2-5, with D possibly TRBD1 on 6 matching bases. Near its end, the DNA agrees better with TRBJ2-7, so the J call may be wrong. This CDR3 contains 14 residues. Germline CDR1 reads SGHVS; CDR2 reads FNYEAQ. In DNA, the CDR3 is TGTGCCAGCAGCCCGGCCCAGGGGACCTACGAGCAGTACTTC. It translates to CASSPAQGTYEQYF.

This sequence joins TRBV7-8 and TRBJ2-1; 11 bases line up with TRBD1. Germline lookup yields CDR1 SGHVS and CDR2 FQNEAQ. V lost 3 bases to trimming and J lost 6 bases; unmatched junction nucleotides: 10. This CDR3 is built from 17 residues. CDR3 amino acids: CASSLRRPGQGVNEQFF. The CDR3 DNA follows: TGTGCCAGCAGCTTGCGTCGGCCGGGACAGGGGGTCAATGAGCAGTTCTTC.

This sequence joins TRBV5-1 and TRBJ2-1; D uncertain. The germline V gene encodes CDR1 SGHRS and CDR2 YFSETQ. V lost 4 bases, J lost 10 bases, and 12 bases lay in between. The CDR3 sequence is 12 residues long. As DNA, the CDR3 is TGCGCCAGCAGCCTGCCTAGAGACGAGCAGTTCTTC. This encodes CASSLPRDEQFF.

This sequence joins TRBV7-2 and TRBJ2-2; D is possibly TRBD1 (6 bases). V gave up 2 bases and J gave up 4 bases, with 14 bases separating them. In germline, CDR1 is SGHTA, CDR2 FQGNSA. The CDR3 runs to 16 residues. The CDR3 loop is CASSLIQGLSTGELFF. The CDR3 nucleotides read TGTGCCAGCAGCTTAATACAGGGCCTCAGCACCGGGGAGCTGTTTTTT.

CDR3 in amino acids: CASSKGVHISNQPQHF. The CDR3 DNA is TGCGCCAGCAGTAAGGGGGTACATATTAGCAATCAGCCCCAGCATTTT. V gene TRBV5-1 combines with J gene TRBJ1-5, with a possible D match to TRBD1 (6 bases). CDR3 length equals 16 residues. V shed 5 bases and J shed 0 bases, with 15 bases lying between them. Germline V gene lookup returns CDR1 SGHRS and CDR2 YFSETQ.

J is TRBJ2-2 and V is TRBV5-1; D is uncertain. V was shortened by 6 bases and J by 0 bases, with 15 bases between the two germline ends. From germline, CDR1 is SGHRS and CDR2 YFSETQ. This CDR3 contains 16 residues. CDR3 DNA sequence: TGCGCCAGCACCGTACTACAGTTCGCGAACACCGGGGAGCTGTTTTTT. Translation gives CASTVLQFANTGELFF.

To note about this clone: Other nucleotide sequences from this sample produce the same CDR3. This rearrangement joins TRBV5-1 to TRBJ2-5; D is uncertain. The germline V gene has CDR1 SGHRS and CDR2 YFSETQ. Trimming removed 4 bases from V and 1 base from J, with 2 bases in between. This CDR3 is 11 amino acids long. The CDR3 loop is CASSVQETQYF. CDR3 sequence (DNA): TGCGCCAGCAGCGTCCAAGAGACCCAGTACTTC.

The chain couples TRBV5-4 to TRBJ2-1, with 8 positions matching TRBD2. Germline lookup yields CDR1 SGHNT and CDR2 YYREEE (reference sequence). The CDR3 length is 14 residues. With 7 bases clipped from V and 3 bases from J, the junction kept 6 bases outside the gene matches. The CDR3, as DNA: TGTGCCAGCGCGGGGGGTCGGGACTACAATGAGCAGTTCTTC. Translated, it gives CASAGGRDYNEQFF.

The chain employs TRBV27 and TRBJ2-2, with 8 bases that match TRBD2. Germline assignment: CDR1 MNHEY and CDR2 SMNVEV (reference sequence). This CDR3 is built from 13 residues. V trimming: 6 bases; J trimming: 7 bases; junction bases outside the gene matches: 4. The CDR3 sequence: CASSGGAFGELFF. CDR3 bases: TGTGCCAGCAGCGGGGGGGCGTTCGGGGAGCTGTTTTTT.

This clone was recorded a few times. Here the CDR3 reads CASSPRRGAGELFF. CDR3 bases: TGCGCCAGCAGCCCCCGACGGGGCGCCGGGGAGCTGTTTTTT. J is TRBJ2-2 and V is TRBV4-1; either TRBD1 or TRBD2 may fit D (5 bases each). The germline V and J ends were trimmed by 4 bases and 6 bases, with 12 bases remaining between them. Germline CDR1 is MGHRA and CDR2 is YSYEKL. The CDR3 length is 14 residues.

The rearrangement uses TRBV4-1 and TRBJ2-3; 7 nucleotides line up with TRBD2. With 4 bases clipped from V and 9 bases from J, the junction kept 13 bases outside the gene matches. From germline, CDR1 is MGHRA and CDR2 YSYEKL. The CDR3 totals 15 residues. The CDR3 sequence is CASSPGTTKGVTQYF. CDR3 sequence (DNA): TGCGCCAGCAGCCCAGGGACTACCAAAGGAGTGACGCAGTATTTT.

In DNA form, the CDR3 reads TGTGCCAGCAGTTTATACGGGGTGACAGGGAAACCTTACAATGAGCAGTTCTTC. It specifies CASSLYGVTGKPYNEQFF. The rearrangement uses TRBV28 and TRBJ2-1; 7 bases are a match to TRBD1. The CDR3 is 18 amino acids. J gave up 4 bases and V 1 base, and 13 bases lay outside the gene matches. Per the germline V gene, CDR1 is MDHEN and CDR2 is SYDVKM.

The chain carries TRBV29-1 and TRBJ1-3; the D is unclear. The CDR3 length is 11 residues. V was shortened by 4 bases and J by 4 bases, with 5 bases between the two germline ends. Germline V gene lookup returns CDR1 SQVTM and CDR2 ANQGSEA. In DNA form, the CDR3 reads TGCAGCGTTGCGGCCGGAAACACCATATATTTT. It specifies CSVAAGNTIYF.

This sequence joins TRBV15 and TRBJ2-5; 9 bases map to TRBD1. V gave up 2 bases and J gave up 5 bases; unmatched junction bases: 6. This CDR3 comprises 15 residues. CDR1 is LNHNV, CDR2 YYDKDF, per germline (reference sequence). The CDR3 protein is CATSRLGTGLETQYF. In nucleotides, the CDR3 is TGTGCCACCAGCAGACTCGGGACAGGGCTGGAGACCCAGTACTTC.